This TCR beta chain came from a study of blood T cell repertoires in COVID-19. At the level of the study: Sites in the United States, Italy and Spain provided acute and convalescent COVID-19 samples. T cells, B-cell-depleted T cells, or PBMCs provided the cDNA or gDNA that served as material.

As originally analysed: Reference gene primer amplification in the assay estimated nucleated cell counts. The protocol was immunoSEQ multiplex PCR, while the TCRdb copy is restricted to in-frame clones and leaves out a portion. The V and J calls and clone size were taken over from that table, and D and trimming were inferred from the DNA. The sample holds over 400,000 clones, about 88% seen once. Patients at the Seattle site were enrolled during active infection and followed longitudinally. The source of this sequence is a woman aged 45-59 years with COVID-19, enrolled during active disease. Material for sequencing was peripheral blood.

The CDR3 sequence is CASSYRVSNTEAFF. CDR3 DNA: TGCGCCAGCAGCTACAGGGTGAGCAACACTGAAGCTTTCTTT. V usage is TRBV5-1 and J usage is TRBJ1-1, with D perhaps TRBD1 (6 bases). The CDR3 runs to 14 residues. Trimming took 3 bases from V and 2 from J, leaving 11 bases between them. Per germline, CDR1 SGHRS and CDR2 YFSETQ.